The rows below give T cell receptor beta chains drawn from one sample of a study of tumor and adjacent non-tumor tissue in lung cancer. From the multiplex PCR reads, TCRdb called clonotypes with MiXCR, one entry per CDR3 protein. The sample consists of about 60,000 distinct CDR3 sequences, about 61% of them appearing once. What was sequenced was distant non-tumor lung tissue. Receptors were obtained from a man in his sixties or seventies with non-small cell lung cancer. Both conserved end residues are part of each CDR3. Fields, in order: D gene, J gene, V gene, clone size, CDR3 DNA, CDR3 protein. A D gene is named only where the DNA matches it firmly. For some rows the clone size is stated as once, few or many, or as a class when expanded; others skip it.

TRBD2 | TRBJ2-3 | TRBV6-5 | NA | TGTGCCATCAGTCGACTAGCGGGCACAGATACGGAGTATTTT | CAISRLAGTDTEYF
NA | TRBJ2-2 | TRBV5-5 | many | TGTGCCAGCAGCTTGGATCCTAGCACGAACACCGGGGAGCTGTTTTTT | CASSLDPSTNTGELFF
TRBD1 | TRBJ2-1 | TRBV6-1 | many | TGTGCCAGCACCAGACAGGGGGGCCACGACAATGAGCAGTTCTTC | CASTRQGGHDNEQFF
TRBD1 | TRBJ2-1 | TRBV4-2 | NA | TGTGCCAGCGGCCAAGTTGGGACAGGGAGCTCCTATAATGAGCAGTTCTTC | CASGQVGTGSSYNEQFF
TRBD1 | TRBJ1-6 | TRBV6-2/TRBV6-3 | NA | TGTGCCAGCAGTCGCGGACAGGTTGACAATTCACCCCTCTACTTT | CASSRGQVDNSPLYF
NA | TRBJ2-1 | TRBV28 | many | TGTGCCAGCAGCCCCCAGAGTGGTGAGCAGTTCTTC | CASSPQSGEQFF
NA | TRBJ2-1 | TRBV29-1 | NA | TGCAGCGTCTCAGTGGCTGAGCAGTTCTTC | CSVSVAEQFF
NA | TRBJ2-2 | TRBV4-1 | once | TGCGCCAACAGCCAAGATGCAGGGGTTCCCGGGGAGCTGTTTTTT | CANSQDAGVPGELFF
NA | TRBJ2-2 | TRBV11-3 | NA | TGTGCCAACAGTCCCTTGAACACCGGGGAGCTGTTTTTT | CANSPLNTGELFF
NA | TRBJ2-5 | TRBV5-4 | once | TGTGCCAGCAGCCTTGACCAGGGGCACGAAGAGACCCAATACTTC | CASSLDQGHEETQYF
NA | TRBJ2-5 | TRBV4-1 | many | TGCGCCAGCAGCCAAGAGATGGCTAGCGAGAGGACCCAGTACTTC | CASSQEMASERTQYF
NA | TRBJ2-4 | TRBV11-2 | NA | TGTGCCAGCAGCTTAGTTCTTGGTAGCAGAAACATTCAGTGCTTC | CASSLVLGSRNIQCF
NA | TRBJ2-2 | TRBV4-1 | NA | TGCGCCAGCAGCCAAAGACCCCCCAGGGAGCTATCTAGCGTTCCATGGGGGCGGCTGTTTTTT | CASSQRPPRELSSVPWGRLFF
NA | TRBJ2-5 | TRBV6-1 | many | TGTGCCAGCAGTGACTATGGGGAGACCCAGTACTTC | CASSDYGETQYF
NA | TRBJ2-7 | TRBV6-2/TRBV6-3 | once | TGTGCCAGCGGTTTCTCTGAGGGTCGGGGCTCCTACGAGCAGTACTTC | CASGFSEGRGSYEQYF
NA | TRBJ1-6 | TRBV4-2 | NA | TGCGCCAGCAGCCCAGACAACCCTTCTGGGTCACCCCCCCACTTT | CASSPDNPSGSPPHF
NA | TRBJ2-5 | TRBV30 | many | TGTGCCTGGAAGAAGGGTTGGAGAGGGGAGCAAGAGACCCAGTACTTC | CAWKKGWRGEQETQYF
NA | TRBJ2-7 | TRBV6-1 | NA | TGTGCCAGCGTAAAAACCCCCAGTACCTACGAGCAGTACTTC | CASVKTPSTYEQYF
NA | TRBJ2-5 | TRBV11-3 | NA | TGTGCTAGCAGCCCTGGGGTATGGGTTCAAGAGACCCAGTACTTC | CASSPGVWVQETQYF
NA | TRBJ1-2 | TRBV28 | few | TGTGCCAGCAGTTTATTTCGGGACTATGGCTACACCTTC | CASSLFRDYGYTF
NA | TRBJ2-2 | TRBV6-1 | many | TGTGCCAGCAGTGAAAAGGGAACCGGGGAGCTGTTTTTT | CASSEKGTGELFF
NA | TRBJ1-3 | TRBV28 | many | TGTGCCAGCAGGATCGGGGGCAGCTCTGGAAACACCATATATTTT | CASRIGGSSGNTIYF
TRBD1 | TRBJ2-7 | TRBV6-2/TRBV6-3 | few | TGTGCCAGCAGCCTAAAAAGGACAGGGGCCTACGAGCAGTACTTC | CASSLKRTGAYEQYF
NA | TRBJ2-7 | TRBV10-3 | NA | TGTACTACCGGGGCATGGGTCTATGAGCAGTACTTC | CTTGAWVYEQYF
NA | TRBJ2-1 | TRBV6-5 | many | TGTGCCAGCAGTTACCAAAGCGGGGAGCAGTTCTTC | CASSYQSGEQFF
NA | TRBJ1-6 | TRBV6-1 | NA | TGTGCCAGTAATGAAATCTCGACAGATTCACCCCTCCACTTT | CASNEISTDSPLHF
TRBD1 | TRBJ1-1 | TRBV30 | NA | TGTGCCTGGAGTCCGACAGGGGATACTGAAGCTTTCTTT | CAWSPTGDTEAFF
NA | TRBJ1-1 | TRBV12-3/TRBV12-4 | NA | TGTGCCTGCAGTTTAGGGGTGGAACTTGCTGAAGCTCTCTTT | CACSLGVELAEALF
NA | TRBJ2-7 | TRBV11-2 | NA | TGTGCCAGCAGCCCTCTATGCTACGAGCAGTACTTC | CASSPLCYEQYF
NA | TRBJ2-5 | TRBV13 | NA | TGTGCCAGCAGCAGGGTTTTACAAGAGACCCAGTACTTC | CASSRVLQETQYF
NA | TRBJ1-5 | TRBV30 | few | TGTGCCTGGGGGCCCGGGGCGAGAGTAAATCAGCCCCAGCATTTT | CAWGPGARVNQPQHF
TRBD1 | TRBJ1-1 | TRBV6-5 | NA | TGCGTCAGCAGTTACCAGGGGGCCACCGAAGCTTTCTTT | CVSSYQGATEAFF
TRBD1 | TRBJ2-1 | TRBV27 | few | TGTGCCAGCAGTTGGGACAGGGGTGATGAGCAGTTCTTC | CASSWDRGDEQFF
NA | TRBJ2-5 | TRBV5-6 | many | TGTGCCAGCAGCTTTTTTGAGACCCAGTACTTC | CASSFFETQYF
NA | TRBJ2-7 | TRBV11-2 | NA | TGTGCTAGCAGCTTAGAGGTTCGAAACCACGAGCAGCACTTC | CASSLEVRNHEQHF
NA | TRBJ2-7 | TRBV12-3/TRBV12-4 | NA | TGTGACAGCCGTGCGGTGGGTTGGGACGAGCAGTACTTC | CDSRAVGWDEQYF
TRBD1 | TRBJ2-7 | TRBV20-1 | NA | TGCAGTGCCGACAGGGGGGATACCTACGAGCAGTACTTC | CSADRGDTYEQYF
NA | TRBJ2-2 | TRBV6-6 | NA | TGTGCCAGCAGATACATGTCGGGCGGGGCCACCGGGGAGCTGTTTTTC | CASRYMSGGATGELFF
TRBD1 | TRBJ2-7 | TRBV10-1 | NA | TGCGCCAGCAGTGTCGGGACAGGTATCTCCTACGAGCAGTACTTC | CASSVGTGISYEQYF
TRBD2 | TRBJ2-3 | TRBV2 | few | TGTGCCAGCACCCTTAGCGGGGGGAGGACAGATACGCAGTATTTT | CASTLSGGRTDTQYF
NA | TRBJ2-5 | TRBV5-1 | many | TGCGCCAGCAGCTTGGATAGCTACCCTATGGGAGAGACCCAGTACTTC | CASSLDSYPMGETQYF
NA | TRBJ2-3 | TRBV10-3 | NA | TGTGCCATCGGTAAGTTGGGAGATACGCAGTATTTT | CAIGKLGDTQYF
TRBD1 | TRBJ1-2 | TRBV6-5 | NA | TGTGCCAGTAAGTCCAGACAGGGTATGGTGGGCTACATCTTC | CASKSRQGMVGYIF
TRBD1 | TRBJ2-3 | TRBV7-6 | many | TGTGCCAGCAGCTTAAGGGACAGGGTTTACACAGATACGCAGTATTTT | CASSLRDRVYTDTQYF
TRBD2 | TRBJ2-3 | TRBV28 | many | TGTGCCAGCAGTTTAGCGGGAGTGACAGATACGCAGTATTTT | CASSLAGVTDTQYF
TRBD1 | TRBJ2-1 | TRBV7-3 | few | TGTGCTAGCAGCAGGGGGTTTGGGACCAATGAGCAGTTCTTC | CASSRGFGTNEQFF
TRBD1 | TRBJ2-3 | TRBV20-1 | NA | TGCAGTGCTAACTTACAGGGGGGAAGGACGCAGTATTTT | CSANLQGGRTQYF